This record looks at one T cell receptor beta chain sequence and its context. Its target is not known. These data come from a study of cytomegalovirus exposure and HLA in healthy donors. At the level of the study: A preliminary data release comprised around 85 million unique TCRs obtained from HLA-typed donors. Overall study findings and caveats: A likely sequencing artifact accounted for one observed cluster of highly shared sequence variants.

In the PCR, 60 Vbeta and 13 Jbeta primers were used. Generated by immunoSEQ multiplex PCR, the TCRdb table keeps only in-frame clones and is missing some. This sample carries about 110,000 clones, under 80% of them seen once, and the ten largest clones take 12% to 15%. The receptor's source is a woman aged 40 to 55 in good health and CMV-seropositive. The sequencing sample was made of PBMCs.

Written as DNA, the CDR3 is TGTGCCACCCGGGACTGGAACTGGGGGGAGCAGTTCTTC. Translated: CATRDWNWGEQFF. V gene TRBV6-1 combines with J gene TRBJ2-1; D might be TRBD2 (6 bases). CDR1 MNHNS and CDR2 SASEGT come from the germline V gene. The CDR3 is 13 residues long. With 10 bases removed from V and 10 bases from J, the gap between germline ends came to 20 bases.